The following is a TCR beta chain sequence with its context. This clonotype turned up a few times. Its antigen remains unidentified. No base qualities exist here, and no much larger clone lies one base off it. The method behind the library was 5' RACE. Sequencing used an Illumina HiSeq 2500. A second PCR of roughly 7 to 11 cycles was performed with a sample-barcoded 5' primer and a J-beta primer mix. Each TCR beta cDNA molecule received a unique molecular identifier from a template-switch 5' adaptor carrying 12 random nucleotides. Each sample yielded at least 3 million CDR3-containing paired-end reads. All of the RNA was converted into first-strand cDNA using the Mint cDNA synthesis kit, with a TRBC-specific oligonucleotide serving as the primer. All cDNA was treated with uracil-DNA glycosylase and then went through a first 18-cycle PCR with the universal primers M1SS and BC2_uni_R. In the paper's pipeline: Each sample was normalized by randomly selecting 1 million high-quality reads, each carrying a distinct molecular identifier. Reads sharing molecular identifiers were discarded rather than binned into consensus sequences. MiTCR, with a Q25 quality threshold and the strictest error-elimination algorithm, was used for CDR3 identification, clonotype clustering and error correction. A nonparametric unseen species model with Euler transformation was used to estimate lower-bound total TCR beta diversity. The public reads were quality trimmed at Q25 with fastp and then assembled into clones with MiXCR by TCRdb, keeping productive beta chains. Rows are unified per CDR3 protein, each entry keeping the most common DNA and genes. The V and J calls, along with clone size, are taken from TCRdb and not from the paper's own processing. Present in this sample are approximately 780,000 distinct CDR3 sequences, around 24% of which were seen just once. 3% of the sample goes to the ten largest clones.

Measured from the cysteine to the phenylalanine, the CDR3 is 14 residues long. The DNA shown is the 42-base CDR3, in frame from base 1. This sample stems from a study of blood T cells in healthy people across ages (dated by TCRdb to 2014 to 2015). A note on the overall study: In model experiments, roughly one uniquely barcoded TCR beta cDNA molecule per two T cells was captured by template switching. The study analyzed two additional independent replicas of 1 million unique cDNA reads from the same blood draw for two donors, one aged 18 to 30 and one aged 80 or older. The donors were split into four age groups: young (average around 15 years), middle-aged (around 37), aged (62) and long-lived (over 80). The study measured age-related changes in TCR beta repertoire diversity using deep sequencing normalized with unique cDNA molecular identifiers.

Systemically healthy Caucasian individuals from Russia, 39 in total and aged roughly 6 to 100 years, were included as donors. Each donor gave ten milliliters of peripheral blood, collected into EDTA-treated Vacutainer tubes. Ficoll-Paque density-gradient centrifugation was used to isolate PBMCs, with at least 7 million obtained per sample. Trizol reagent was used to extract total RNA from the PBMCs, yielding at least 6 micrograms per sample. For every donor, an aliquot of PBMCs went through flow cytometry to measure the percentages of naive CD45RAhigh/CD27high T cells. What the study reported, not specific to this receptor: A strong correlation was found between observed TCR beta diversity and the percentage of naive T cells measured by flow cytometry. Observed TCR beta diversity per million T cells fell roughly linearly with age, and a significant reduction was already apparent by age approximately 40. Compared with the aged group, more naive CD4+ T cells, fewer expanded clones and increased TCR diversity were shown by the long-lived group, suggesting age selection. Donor CMV infection status was unknown, potentially confounding age-related changes in expanded clonotypes. Bulk unsorted PBMC profiling prevented conclusive comparison of naive and antigen-experienced compartments. Estimates of total diversity from one million sequenced T cells were regarded as lower bounds and underestimates.

The same data also went into a second study, on T cells of mothers and their children. From that second study: Donors were nine systemically healthy Caucasian individuals: three mothers and their six children. cDNA synthesis used all of the extracted RNA, with roughly 1.6 ug of RNA in each 15 ul reaction. In the second PCR, the M1S primer added sample barcodes and 2-4 random nucleotides. Over 9.5 million TCR beta CDR3 reads were obtained for each mother, and approximately 3.2 million reads were obtained for each child. TCR recombination output is similarly shaped by thymic selection in related and unrelated pairs, with a minor effect exerted by inherited differences. Normalized repertoire overlap was always slightly but never significantly higher in related than unrelated mother-child pairs. With a sensitivity of about 100 clones per million clonotypes, no persistent microchimeric T cell clones were detected. Deep NGS was used in the study to compare the TCR beta repertoires of mothers and children and to look for features that separate related mother-child pairs from unrelated individuals. On average, the children were around 11 +/- 4 years old, while the mothers were approximately 40 +/- 4 years old. Libraries were sequenced on Illumina HiSeq 2000 with 100+100 nt paired-end reads after adapter ligation with NEBNext reagents. To prevent cross-contamination, the mother and child libraries were prepared one month apart and sequenced in separate runs. For each donor, somewhere between roughly 500,000 and 2,100,000 distinct TCR beta clonotypes were identified. Naive TCR beta clonotypes were estimated from low-frequency clonotypes matched to each donor's FACS-determined naive share, without sorting.

The source is a boy aged 5-17 years in good health. Recombination joined TRBV12-3 or TRBV12-4 with TRBJ2-5; the best D guess is TRBD1, with 5 bases matching. TRBJ2-7 matches the DNA end more closely, so the J call is doubtful. The sequenced sample consisted of blood. The bases are TGTGCCAGCAGTCCGGACGCCACAGGCCACGAGCAGTACTTC. Translation gives CASSPDATGHEQYF.